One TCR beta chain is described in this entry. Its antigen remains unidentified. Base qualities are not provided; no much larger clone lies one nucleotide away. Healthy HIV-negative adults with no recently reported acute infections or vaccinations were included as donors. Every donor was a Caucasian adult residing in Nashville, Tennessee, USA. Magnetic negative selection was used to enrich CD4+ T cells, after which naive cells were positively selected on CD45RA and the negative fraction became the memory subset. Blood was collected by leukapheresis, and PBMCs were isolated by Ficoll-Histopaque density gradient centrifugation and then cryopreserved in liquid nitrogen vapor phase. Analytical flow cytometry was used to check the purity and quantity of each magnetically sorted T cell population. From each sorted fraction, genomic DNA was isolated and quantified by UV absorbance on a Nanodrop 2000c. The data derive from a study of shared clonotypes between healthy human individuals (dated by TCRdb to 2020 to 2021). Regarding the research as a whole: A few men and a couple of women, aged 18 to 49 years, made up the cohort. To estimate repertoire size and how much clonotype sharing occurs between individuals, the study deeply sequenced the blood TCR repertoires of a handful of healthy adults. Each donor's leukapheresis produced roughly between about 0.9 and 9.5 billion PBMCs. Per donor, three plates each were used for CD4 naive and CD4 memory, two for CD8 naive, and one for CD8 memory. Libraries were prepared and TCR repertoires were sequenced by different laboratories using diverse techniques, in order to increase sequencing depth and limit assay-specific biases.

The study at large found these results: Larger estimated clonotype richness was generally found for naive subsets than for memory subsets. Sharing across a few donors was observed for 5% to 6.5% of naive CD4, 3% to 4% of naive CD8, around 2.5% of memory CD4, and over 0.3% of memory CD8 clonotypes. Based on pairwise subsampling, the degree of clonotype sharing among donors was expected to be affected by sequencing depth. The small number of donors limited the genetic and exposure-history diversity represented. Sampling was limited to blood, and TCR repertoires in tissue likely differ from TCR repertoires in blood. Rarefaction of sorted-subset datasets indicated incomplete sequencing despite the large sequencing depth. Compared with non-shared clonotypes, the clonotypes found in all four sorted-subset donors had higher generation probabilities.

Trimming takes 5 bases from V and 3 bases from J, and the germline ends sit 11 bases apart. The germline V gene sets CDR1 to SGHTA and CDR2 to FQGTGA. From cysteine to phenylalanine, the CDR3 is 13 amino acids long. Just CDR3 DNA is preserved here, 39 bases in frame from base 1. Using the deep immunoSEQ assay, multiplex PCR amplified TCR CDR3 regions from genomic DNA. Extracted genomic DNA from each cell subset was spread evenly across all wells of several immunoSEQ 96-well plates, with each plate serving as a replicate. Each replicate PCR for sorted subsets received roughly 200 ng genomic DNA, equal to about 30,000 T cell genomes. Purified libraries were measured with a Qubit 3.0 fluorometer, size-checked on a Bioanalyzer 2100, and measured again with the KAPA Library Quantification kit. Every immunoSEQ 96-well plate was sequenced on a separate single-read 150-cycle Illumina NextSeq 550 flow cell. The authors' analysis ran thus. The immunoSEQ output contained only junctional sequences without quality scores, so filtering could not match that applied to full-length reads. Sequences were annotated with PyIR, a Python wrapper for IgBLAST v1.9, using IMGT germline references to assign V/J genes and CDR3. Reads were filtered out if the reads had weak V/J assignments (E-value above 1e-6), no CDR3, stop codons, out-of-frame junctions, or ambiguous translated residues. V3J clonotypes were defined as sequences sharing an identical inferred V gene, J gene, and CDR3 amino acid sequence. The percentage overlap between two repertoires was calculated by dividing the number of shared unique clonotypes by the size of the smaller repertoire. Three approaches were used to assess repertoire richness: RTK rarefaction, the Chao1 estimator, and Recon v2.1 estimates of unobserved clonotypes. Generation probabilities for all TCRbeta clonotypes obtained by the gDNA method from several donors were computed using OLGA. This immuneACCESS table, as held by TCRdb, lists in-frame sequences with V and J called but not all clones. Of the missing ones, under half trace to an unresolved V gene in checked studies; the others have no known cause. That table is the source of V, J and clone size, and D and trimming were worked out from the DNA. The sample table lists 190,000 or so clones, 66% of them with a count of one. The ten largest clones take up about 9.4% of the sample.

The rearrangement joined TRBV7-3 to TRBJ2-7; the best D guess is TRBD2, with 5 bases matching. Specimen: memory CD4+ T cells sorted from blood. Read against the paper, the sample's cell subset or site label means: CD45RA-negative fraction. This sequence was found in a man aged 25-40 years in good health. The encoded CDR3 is CASSPTRDYEQYF. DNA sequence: TGTGCCAGCAGCCCAACTCGGGACTACGAGCAGTACTTC.